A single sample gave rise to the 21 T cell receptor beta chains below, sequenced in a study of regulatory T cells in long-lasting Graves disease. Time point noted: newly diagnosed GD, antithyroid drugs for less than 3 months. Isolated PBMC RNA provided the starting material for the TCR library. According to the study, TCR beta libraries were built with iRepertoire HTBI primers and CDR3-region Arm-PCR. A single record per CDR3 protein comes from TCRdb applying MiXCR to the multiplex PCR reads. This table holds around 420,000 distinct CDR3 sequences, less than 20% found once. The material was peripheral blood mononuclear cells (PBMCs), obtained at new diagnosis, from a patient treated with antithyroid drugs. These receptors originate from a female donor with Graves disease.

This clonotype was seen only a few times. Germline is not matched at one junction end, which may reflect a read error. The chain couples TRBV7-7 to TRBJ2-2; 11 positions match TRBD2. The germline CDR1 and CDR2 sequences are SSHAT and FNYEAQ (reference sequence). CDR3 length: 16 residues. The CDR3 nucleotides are TGTGCTAGCAGCCTAAGCGTACTAGCGGGAGCCGGGGAGCTGTTTTTT. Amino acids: CASSLSVLAGAGELFF.

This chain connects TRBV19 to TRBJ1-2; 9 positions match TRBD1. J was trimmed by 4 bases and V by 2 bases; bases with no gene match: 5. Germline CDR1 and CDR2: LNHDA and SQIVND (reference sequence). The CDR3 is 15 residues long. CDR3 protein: CASSIYGDRVYGYTF. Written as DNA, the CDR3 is TGTGCCAGTAGTATATATGGGGACAGGGTCTATGGCTACACCTTC.

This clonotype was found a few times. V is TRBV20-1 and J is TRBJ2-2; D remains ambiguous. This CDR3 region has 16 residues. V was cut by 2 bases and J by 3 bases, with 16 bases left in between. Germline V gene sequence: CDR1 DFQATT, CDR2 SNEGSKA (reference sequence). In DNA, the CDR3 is TGCAGTGCTAGACCTCCTACGGGCGGAGACACCGGGGAGCTGTTTTTT. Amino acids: CSARPPTGGDTGELFF.

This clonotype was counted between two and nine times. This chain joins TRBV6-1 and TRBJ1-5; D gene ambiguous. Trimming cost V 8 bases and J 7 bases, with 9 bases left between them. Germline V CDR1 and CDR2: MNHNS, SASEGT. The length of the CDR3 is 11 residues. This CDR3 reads CASGPMQPQHF. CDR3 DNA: TGTGCCAGCGGGCCCATGCAGCCCCAGCATTTT.

In nucleotides, the CDR3 is TGTGCCAGCAGCCGATGCCCCAGGTGCAACCCCTACAATGAGCAGTTCTTC. Residues: CASSRCPRCNPYNEQFF. This sequence joins TRBV3-1 and TRBJ2-1, with D uncertain. Deletions cut 4 bases from V and 2 bases from J, with 18 bases between. Germline assignment: CDR1 LGHDT and CDR2 YNNKEL (reference sequence). This CDR3 has 17 residues.

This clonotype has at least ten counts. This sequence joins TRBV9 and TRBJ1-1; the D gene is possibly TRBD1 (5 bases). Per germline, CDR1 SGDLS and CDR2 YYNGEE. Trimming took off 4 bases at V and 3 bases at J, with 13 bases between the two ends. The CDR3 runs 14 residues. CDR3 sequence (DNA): TGTGCCAGCAGCCCCCAAGACAGTGACACTGAAGCTTTCTTT. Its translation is CASSPQDSDTEAFF.

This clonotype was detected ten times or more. DNA of the CDR3: TGCAGCGCGGGGATTGGGACAGGGTCAGGGGCCGGGGAGCTGTTTTTT. This sequence encodes CSAGIGTGSGAGELFF. The chain couples TRBV29-1 to TRBJ2-2; 9 nucleotides agree with TRBD1. Germline V lookup: CDR1 SQVTM, CDR2 ANQGSEA. Germline trimming cut 7 bases from V and 6 bases from J; bases unmatched to any gene: 15. This CDR3 is 16 amino acids long.

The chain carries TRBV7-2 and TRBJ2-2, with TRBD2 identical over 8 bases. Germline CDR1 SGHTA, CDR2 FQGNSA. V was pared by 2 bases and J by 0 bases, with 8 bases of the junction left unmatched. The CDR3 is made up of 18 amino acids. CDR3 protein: CASSLRASGPANTGELFF. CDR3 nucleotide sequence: TGTGCCAGCAGCTTAAGGGCTAGCGGGCCAGCGAACACCGGGGAGCTGTTTTTT. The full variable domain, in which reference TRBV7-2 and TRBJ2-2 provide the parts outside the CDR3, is GAGVSQSPSNKVTEKGKDVELRCDPISGHTALYWYRQSLGQGLEFLIYFQGNSAPDKSGLPSDRFSAERTGGSVSTLTIQRTQQEDSAVYLCASSLRASGPANTGELFFGEGSRLTVL.

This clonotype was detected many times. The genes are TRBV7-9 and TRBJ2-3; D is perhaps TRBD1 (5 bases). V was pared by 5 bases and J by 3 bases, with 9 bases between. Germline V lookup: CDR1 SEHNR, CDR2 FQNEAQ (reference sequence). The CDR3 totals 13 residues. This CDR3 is CASSLTGTDTQYF. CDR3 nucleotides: TGTGCCAGCAGCCTCACAGGAACAGATACGCAGTATTTT.

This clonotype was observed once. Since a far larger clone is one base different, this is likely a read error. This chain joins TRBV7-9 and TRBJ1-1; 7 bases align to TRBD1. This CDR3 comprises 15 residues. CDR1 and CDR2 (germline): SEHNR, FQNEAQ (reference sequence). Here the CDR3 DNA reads TGTGCCAGCAGACGGAGACAGGGAGGAAGCACTGAAGCTCTCTTT. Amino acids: CASRRRQGGSTEALF. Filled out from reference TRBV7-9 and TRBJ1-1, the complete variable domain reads DTGVSQNPRHKITKRGQNVTFRCDPISEHNRLYWYRQTLGQGPEFLTYFQNEAQLEKSRLLSDRFSAERPKGSFSTLEIQRTEQGDSAMYLCASRRRQGGSTEALFGQGTRLTVV.

The CDR3 region has the DNA TGTGCCAGCAGTGCCGGGTTTGAGGACGATGGCTACACCTTC. This encodes CASSAGFEDDGYTF. The rearrangement joins TRBV12-3 or TRBV12-4 to TRBJ1-2; D not certain. This CDR3 contains 14 residues. The V end lost 5 bases, the J end lost 6 bases, and 16 bases lay between the germline ends.

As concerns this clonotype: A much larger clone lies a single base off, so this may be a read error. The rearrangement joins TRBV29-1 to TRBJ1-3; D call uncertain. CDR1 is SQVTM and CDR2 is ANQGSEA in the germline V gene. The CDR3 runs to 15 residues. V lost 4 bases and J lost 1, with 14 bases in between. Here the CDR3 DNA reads TGCAGCGTTGGAGCTGAAGGGATATCTGGAAACACCATATATTTT. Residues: CSVGAEGISGNTIYF.

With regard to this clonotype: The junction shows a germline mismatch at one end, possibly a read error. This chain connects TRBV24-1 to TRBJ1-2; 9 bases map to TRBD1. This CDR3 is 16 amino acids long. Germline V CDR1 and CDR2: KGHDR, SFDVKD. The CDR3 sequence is CAISDQAGTGTYGYTF. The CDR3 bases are TGTGCCATCAGTGATCAAGCCGGGACAGGGACCTATGGCTACACCTTC.

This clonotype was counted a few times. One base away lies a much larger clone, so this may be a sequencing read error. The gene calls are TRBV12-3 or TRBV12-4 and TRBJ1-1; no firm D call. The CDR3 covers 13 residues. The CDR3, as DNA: TGTGCCAGCGAAAAGGGCGGGAACACTGGAGCTTTCTTT. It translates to CASEKGGNTGAFF.

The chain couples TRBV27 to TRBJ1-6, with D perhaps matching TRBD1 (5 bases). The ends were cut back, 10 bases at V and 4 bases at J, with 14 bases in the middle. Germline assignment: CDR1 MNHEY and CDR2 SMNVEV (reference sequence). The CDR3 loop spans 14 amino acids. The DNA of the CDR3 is TGTGCCACCAAACAGGCTTTTTATAATTCACCCCTCCACTTT. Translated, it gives CATKQAFYNSPLHF.

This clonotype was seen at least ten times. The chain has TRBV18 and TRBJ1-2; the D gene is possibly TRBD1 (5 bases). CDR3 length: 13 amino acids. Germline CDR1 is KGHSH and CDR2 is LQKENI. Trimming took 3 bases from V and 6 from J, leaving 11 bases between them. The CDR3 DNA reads TGTGCCAGCTCACCGGGAGGGACTGATGGCTACACCTTC. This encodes CASSPGGTDGYTF.

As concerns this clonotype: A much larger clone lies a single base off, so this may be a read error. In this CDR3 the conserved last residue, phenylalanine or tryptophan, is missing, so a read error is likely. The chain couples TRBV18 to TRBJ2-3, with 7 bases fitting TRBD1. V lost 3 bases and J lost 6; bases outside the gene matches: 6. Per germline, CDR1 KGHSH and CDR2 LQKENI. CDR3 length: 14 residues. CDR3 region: CASSPGQGEDTQYL. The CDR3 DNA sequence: TGTGCCAGCTCACCTGGGCAGGGGGAGGATACGCAGTATTTG.

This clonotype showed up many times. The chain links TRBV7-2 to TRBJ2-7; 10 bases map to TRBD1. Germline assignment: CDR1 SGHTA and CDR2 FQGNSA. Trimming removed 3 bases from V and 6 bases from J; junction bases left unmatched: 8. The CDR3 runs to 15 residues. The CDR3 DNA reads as TGTGCCAGCAGCTTGATCGGGACAGGGGACTCCGAGCAGTACTTC. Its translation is CASSLIGTGDSEQYF.

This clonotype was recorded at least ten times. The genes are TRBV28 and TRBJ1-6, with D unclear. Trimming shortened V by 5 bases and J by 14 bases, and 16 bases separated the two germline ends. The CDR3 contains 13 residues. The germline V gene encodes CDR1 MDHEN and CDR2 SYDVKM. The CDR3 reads CASSQTNRGSLHF. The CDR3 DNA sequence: TGTGCCAGCAGTCAAACAAACAGAGGATCCCTCCACTTT.

For the CDR3, the DNA is TGTGCCAGCAGCTCCTCCCACTCGAACACTGAAGCTTTCTTT. Translation: CASSSSHSNTEAFF. The chain combines TRBV7-3 with TRBJ1-1; D is unclear. This CDR3 comprises 14 residues. Germline lookup yields CDR1 SGHTA and CDR2 FQGTGA. Trimming left V 4 bases short and J 1 base short, with 10 bases between. Together with reference TRBV7-3 and TRBJ1-1, the CDR3 gives the full variable domain: GAGVSQTPSNKVTEKGKYVELRCDPISGHTALYWYRQSLGQGPEFLIYFQGTGAADDSGLPNDRFFAVRPEGSVSTLKIQRTERGDSAVYLCASSSSHSNTEAFFGQGTRLTVV.

CDR3 protein: CASSLRASGNYEQYF. In DNA form, the CDR3 reads TGTGCCAGCAGTTTAAGGGCTAGCGGGAACTACGAGCAGTACTTC. The chain couples TRBV27 to TRBJ2-7; 9 nucleotides line up with TRBD2. From germline, CDR1 is MNHEY and CDR2 SMNVEV (reference sequence). This CDR3 spans 15 amino acids. J lost 3 bases, V lost 2 bases, and 5 bases had no gene match.